These T cell receptor beta chains were read from a single sample in a study of T cell responses to AZD1222 COVID-19 vaccine. Sequencing was performed with immunoSEQ multiplex PCR; in TCRdb, only in-frame clones are kept and a portion is missing. Among some 130,000 clones listed, 80% to 95% were seen once. Source: peripheral blood, taken 28 days after the second AZD1222 dose. The receptors come from an adult who received the AZD1222 COVID-19 vaccine. Both conserved end residues are part of each CDR3. D genes are given only for firm matches. For some rows the clone size is stated as once, few or many, or as a class when expanded; others skip it.

d_gene: -; v_gene: TRBV6-2/TRBV6-3; abundance: -; j_gene: TRBJ2-3; CDR3aa: CASSPHSQGTDTQYF; CDR3nt: TGTGCCAGCAGTCCCCACTCGCAAGGCACAGATACGCAGTATTTT
d_gene: TRBD2; v_gene: TRBV27; abundance: -; j_gene: TRBJ2-1; CDR3aa: CASRAGTSGREQFF; CDR3nt: TGTGCCAGCAGGGCCGGGACTAGCGGGAGGGAGCAGTTCTTC
d_gene: -; v_gene: TRBV11-1; abundance: -; j_gene: TRBJ2-3; CDR3aa: CASSLIAASTDTQYF; CDR3nt: TGTGCCAGCAGCTTAATAGCGGCTAGCACAGATACGCAGTATTTT
d_gene: -; v_gene: TRBV19; abundance: -; j_gene: TRBJ1-5; CDR3aa: CASSIFPGGTGNQPQHF; CDR3nt: TGTGCCAGTAGTATATTCCCGGGGGGGACTGGCAATCAGCCCCAGCATTTT
d_gene: -; v_gene: TRBV19; abundance: -; j_gene: TRBJ2-1; CDR3aa: CASSIGGAGEQFF; CDR3nt: TGTGCCAGTAGTATTGGGGGGGCAGGGGAGCAGTTCTTC
d_gene: TRBD1; v_gene: TRBV7-2; abundance: once; j_gene: TRBJ1-3; CDR3aa: CASSPRQGGDTIYF; CDR3nt: TGTGCCAGCAGCCCGAGACAGGGGGGGGACACCATATATTTT
d_gene: -; v_gene: TRBV30; abundance: -; j_gene: TRBJ1-5; CDR3aa: CAWSRVNQPQHF; CDR3nt: TGTGCCTGGAGTCGGGTTAATCAGCCCCAGCATTTT
d_gene: TRBD1; v_gene: TRBV5-1; abundance: -; j_gene: TRBJ1-6; CDR3aa: CASSLNSDRGNSPLHF; CDR3nt: TGCGCCAGCAGCTTGAACTCGGACAGGGGCAATTCACCCCTCCACTTT
d_gene: -; v_gene: TRBV3-1/TRBV3-2; abundance: -; j_gene: TRBJ2-1; CDR3aa: CAYRPAGQGEVSNEQFF; CDR3nt: TGTGCCTACCGACCCGCGGGGCAGGGGGAAGTTAGCAATGAGCAGTTCTTC
d_gene: TRBD1; v_gene: TRBV18; abundance: -; j_gene: TRBJ1-2; CDR3aa: CASSPSGRQGEGYTF; CDR3nt: TGTGCCAGCTCACCTTCAGGCAGGCAGGGGGAAGGCTACACCTTC
d_gene: -; v_gene: TRBV3-1/TRBV3-2; abundance: -; j_gene: TRBJ2-5; CDR3aa: CASSQGATQYF; CDR3nt: TGTGCCAGCAGCCAAGGGGCGACCCAGTACTTC
d_gene: -; v_gene: TRBV29-1; abundance: -; j_gene: TRBJ2-4; CDR3aa: CSVELAGYENIQYF; CDR3nt: TGCAGCGTTGAGCTTGCCGGGTACGAAAACATTCAGTACTTC
d_gene: -; v_gene: TRBV5-1; abundance: -; j_gene: TRBJ2-6; CDR3aa: CASSGGQSSGANVLTF; CDR3nt: TGCGCCAGCAGCGGGGGACAAAGCTCTGGGGCCAACGTCCTGACTTTC
d_gene: -; v_gene: TRBV6-1; abundance: -; j_gene: TRBJ1-2; CDR3aa: CASSEVSGLNYGYTF; CDR3nt: TGTGCCAGCAGTGAAGTATCAGGGCTCAACTATGGCTACACCTTC
d_gene: TRBD1; v_gene: TRBV3-1/TRBV3-2; abundance: -; j_gene: TRBJ1-2; CDR3aa: CASSQKGGPYGYTF; CDR3nt: TGTGCCAGCAGCCAAAAAGGGGGCCCCTATGGCTACACCTTC
d_gene: -; v_gene: TRBV6-1; abundance: -; j_gene: TRBJ2-5; CDR3aa: CASSERPSREETQYF; CDR3nt: TGTGCCAGCAGTGAAAGGCCTAGCAGGGAGGAGACCCAGTACTTC
d_gene: -; v_gene: TRBV3-1/TRBV3-2; abundance: -; j_gene: TRBJ1-5; CDR3aa: CASSPWHKNQPQHF; CDR3nt: TGTGCCAGCAGCCCGTGGCACAAGAATCAGCCCCAGCATTTT
d_gene: -; v_gene: TRBV6-5; abundance: -; j_gene: TRBJ1-1; CDR3aa: CASSTSWGPTEAFF; CDR3nt: TGTGCCAGCAGCACATCCTGGGGACCCACTGAAGCTTTCTTT
d_gene: -; v_gene: TRBV15; abundance: -; j_gene: TRBJ2-1; CDR3aa: CATSRDNEQFF; CDR3nt: TGTGCCACCAGCAGAGACAATGAGCAGTTCTTC
d_gene: TRBD1; v_gene: TRBV7-2; abundance: -; j_gene: TRBJ2-4; CDR3aa: CASSLASGQGSKNIQYF; CDR3nt: TGTGCCAGCAGCTTAGCGTCGGGACAGGGTTCCAAAAACATTCAGTACTTC
d_gene: TRBD2; v_gene: TRBV2; abundance: -; j_gene: TRBJ2-2; CDR3aa: CASNGGAGELFF; CDR3nt: TGTGCCAGCAACGGGGGGGCCGGGGAGCTGTTTTTT
d_gene: TRBD1; v_gene: TRBV15; abundance: -; j_gene: TRBJ1-6; CDR3aa: CATSRTGTGNSPLHF; CDR3nt: TGTGCCACCAGCAGAACCGGGACAGGAAATTCACCCCTCCACTTT
d_gene: TRBD2; v_gene: TRBV6-5; abundance: medium-sized; j_gene: TRBJ2-1; CDR3aa: CASSYTSGGSDEQFF; CDR3nt: TGTGCCAGCAGTTACACTAGCGGGGGGAGCGATGAGCAGTTCTTC
d_gene: -; v_gene: TRBV7-4; abundance: -; j_gene: TRBJ2-1; CDR3aa: CASSLVLQGGGQFF; CDR3nt: TGTGCCAGCAGCTTAGTCCTACAGGGTGGGGGGCAGTTCTTC
d_gene: -; v_gene: TRBV7-2; abundance: once; j_gene: TRBJ1-2; CDR3aa: CASSSNEGTIAVPYGYTF; CDR3nt: TGTGCCAGCAGCTCTAATGAGGGGACAATCGCTGTTCCCTATGGCTACACCTTC
d_gene: -; v_gene: TRBV28; abundance: few; j_gene: TRBJ2-3; CDR3aa: CASSFLSGTDTQYF; CDR3nt: TGTGCCAGCAGTTTCCTTTCAGGCACAGATACGCAGTATTTT
d_gene: TRBD1; v_gene: TRBV24-1; abundance: -; j_gene: TRBJ2-2; CDR3aa: CATSDRTGGNTGELFF; CDR3nt: TGTGCCACCAGTGACCGGACAGGGGGGAACACCGGGGAGCTGTTTTTT
d_gene: -; v_gene: TRBV9; abundance: -; j_gene: TRBJ1-2; CDR3aa: CASSASDGGRYGYTF; CDR3nt: TGTGCCAGCAGCGCGTCAGACGGGGGTCGGTATGGCTACACCTTC
d_gene: TRBD2; v_gene: TRBV5-1; abundance: -; j_gene: TRBJ2-1; CDR3aa: CASSLGIRVILAGGREQFF; CDR3nt: TGCGCCAGCAGCTTGGGCATTCGGGTGATACTAGCGGGAGGACGGGAGCAGTTCTTC
d_gene: -; v_gene: TRBV6-6; abundance: -; j_gene: TRBJ2-7; CDR3aa: CASREAVSYEQYF; CDR3nt: TGTGCCAGCAGGGAGGCCGTCTCCTACGAGCAGTACTTC
d_gene: -; v_gene: TRBV5-1; abundance: -; j_gene: TRBJ2-1; CDR3aa: CASSPQTGRDEQFF; CDR3nt: TGCGCCAGCAGCCCCCAGACAGGACGGGATGAGCAGTTCTTC
d_gene: -; v_gene: TRBV10-3; abundance: -; j_gene: TRBJ2-7; CDR3aa: CAISGGRDVYEQYF; CDR3nt: TGTGCCATCAGTGGAGGCAGGGACGTCTACGAGCAGTACTTC
d_gene: TRBD1; v_gene: TRBV24-1; abundance: once; j_gene: TRBJ2-7; CDR3aa: CATGTGGVNEQYF; CDR3nt: TGTGCCACCGGGACAGGGGGCGTGAACGAGCAGTACTTC
d_gene: TRBD2; v_gene: TRBV9; abundance: -; j_gene: TRBJ2-3; CDR3aa: CASTGTSTPDTQYF; CDR3nt: TGTGCCAGCACCGGGACTAGCACCCCAGATACGCAGTATTTT
d_gene: -; v_gene: TRBV14; abundance: -; j_gene: TRBJ2-3; CDR3aa: CASSQGARADTQYF; CDR3nt: TGTGCCAGCAGCCAAGGGGCTAGGGCAGATACGCAGTATTTT
d_gene: -; v_gene: TRBV5-1; abundance: few; j_gene: TRBJ1-1; CDR3aa: CASSLAGGVNTEAFF; CDR3nt: TGCGCCAGCAGCTTGGCCGGGGGGGTGAACACTGAAGCTTTCTTT
d_gene: -; v_gene: TRBV12-3/TRBV12-4; abundance: -; j_gene: TRBJ2-7; CDR3aa: CASSFRQALEQYF; CDR3nt: TGTGCCAGCAGTTTTCGACAGGCCCTCGAGCAGTACTTC
d_gene: -; v_gene: TRBV7-2; abundance: -; j_gene: TRBJ2-7; CDR3aa: CASSETGLGEQYF; CDR3nt: TGTGCCAGCAGCGAAACAGGGTTAGGAGAGCAGTACTTC
d_gene: -; v_gene: TRBV25-1; abundance: -; j_gene: TRBJ2-2; CDR3aa: CASSESSQRELFF; CDR3nt: TGTGCCAGCAGTGAATCCTCCCAGCGGGAGCTGTTTTTT
d_gene: -; v_gene: TRBV7-9; abundance: -; j_gene: TRBJ1-3; CDR3aa: CASSAPGSGNTIYF; CDR3nt: TGTGCCAGCAGCGCCCCGGGTAGTGGAAACACCATATATTTT
d_gene: TRBD1; v_gene: TRBV4-2; abundance: -; j_gene: TRBJ1-4; CDR3aa: CASSPRTGGATNEKLFF; CDR3nt: TGTGCCAGCAGCCCCCGGACAGGCGGGGCAACTAATGAAAAACTGTTTTTT